These 20 T cell receptor beta chains were sequenced from one sample in a study of Graves' ophthalmopathy and Graves' hyperthyroidism. The authors amplified TCR beta CDR3 regions, and they did so from RNA transcripts for repertoire sequencing. The library came from an HTBI-primed first-round RT-PCR and a second-round multiplex PCR. TCRdb called the multiplex PCR reads again in MiXCR, with one record for every CDR3 protein. In the table there are 340,000 or so distinct CDR3 sequences, about a sixth of which are singletons. Material: peripheral blood. These receptors originate from an adult man with Graves' ophthalmopathy.

The genes are TRBV6-1 and TRBJ1-2; possibly TRBD1 for D (6 bases). V lost 8 bases, J lost 2 bases, and 12 bases lay in between. The CDR3 contains 13 residues. CDR1 is MNHNS, CDR2 SASEGT, per germline. CDR3 bases: TGTGCCAGCGGCTCCGGGACAAACTATGGCTACACCTTC. This codes for CASGSGTNYGYTF.

The V gene is TRBV5-1, the J gene TRBJ1-6; 10 bases align to TRBD1. Trimming cost V 4 bases and J 10 bases; bases outside gene matches: 8. This CDR3 is built from 15 residues. CDR1 and CDR2 (germline): SGHRS, YFSETQ. The CDR3 DNA reads as TGCGCCAGCAGCCTGGGACAGGGGAGGGACTCACCCCTCCACTTT. Its translation: CASSLGQGRDSPLHF.

The rearrangement joins TRBV6-1 to TRBJ1-1, with D perhaps TRBD1 (6 bases). The germline V gene encodes CDR1 MNHNS and CDR2 SASEGT. The CDR3 has 16 amino acids. The germline V and J ends were trimmed by 4 bases and 1 base, with 16 bases remaining between them. CDR3 in DNA: TGTGCCAGCAGTGGGGGGAGGGGGGCACGGAACACTGAAGCTTTCTTT. Translation: CASSGGRGARNTEAFF.

This clonotype came up many times. This rearrangement joins TRBV10-3 to TRBJ2-2, with 10 positions matching TRBD1. V was pared by 10 bases and J by 6 bases, with 5 bases of the junction left unmatched. The CDR3 contains 13 residues. Per the germline V gene, CDR1 is ENHRY and CDR2 is SYGVKD. The DNA for the CDR3 is TGTGCCACCTTGGGACAGGGGTCCGGGGAGCTGTTTTTT. This codes for CATLGQGSGELFF.

This clonotype was detected many times. This chain links TRBV15 with TRBJ1-2; D gene ambiguous. V was trimmed by 0 bases and J by 7 bases, leaving 18 bases between them. Germline V gives CDR1 LNHNV, CDR2 YYDKDF (reference sequence). This CDR3 comprises 16 residues. CDR3 nucleotide sequence: TGTGCCACCAGCAGAGATGGGGTCGGGCTGCGGGTTGGCTACACCTTC. This encodes CATSRDGVGLRVGYTF. Full variable domain (remainder filled in from reference TRBV15 and TRBJ1-2): DAMVIQNPRYQVTQFGKPVTLSCSQTLNHNVMYWYQQKSSQAPKLLFHYYDKDFNNEADTPDNFQSRRPNTSFCFLDIRSPGLGDTAMYLCATSRDGVGLRVGYTFGSGTRLTVV.

In this sample, this clonotype turned up many times. One junction end disagrees with the germline gene, perhaps due to a read error. This chain connects TRBV7-7 to TRBJ2-1, with 9 bases fitting TRBD2. The CDR3 is made up of 14 amino acids. Germline V gene sequence: CDR1 SSHAT, CDR2 FNYEAQ (reference sequence). The CDR3 is CASSSIAGANEQFF. CDR3 sequence (DNA): TGTGCTAGCAGCTCAATAGCGGGAGCCAATGAGCAGTTCTTC.

This clonotype was observed many times. The chain uses TRBV5-1 and TRBJ2-2; D ambiguous. V shed 0 bases and J shed 6 bases, with 12 bases lying between them. Per germline, CDR1 SGHRS and CDR2 YFSETQ. There are 15 residues in the CDR3. CDR3 nucleotides: TGCGCCAGCAGCTTGGGCAGCCTTGGCGCCGGGGAGCTGTTTTTT. This encodes CASSLGSLGAGELFF.

This clonotype was recorded many times. The V gene is TRBV28, the J gene TRBJ1-2, with D possibly matching TRBD1 (5 bases). Trimming cost V 2 bases and J 4 bases, with 5 bases left between them. The CDR3 spans 12 residues. Germline values: CDR1 MDHEN, CDR2 SYDVKM. For the CDR3, the DNA is TGTGCCAGCAGTTTACAGGGCTATGGCTACACCTTC. The encoded protein is CASSLQGYGYTF.

This clonotype was observed at least ten times. The chain has TRBV6-2 or TRBV6-3 and TRBJ1-5; D is perhaps TRBD1 (6 bases). Germline V gene data show CDR1 as MNHEY and CDR2 as SVGEGT. V was shortened by 6 bases and J by 1 base, with 13 bases between the two germline ends. The CDR3 runs 15 residues. CDR3 bases: TGTGCCAGCAGCCCTTCAGGGGTCAGCAATCAGCCCCAGCATTTT. Encoded protein: CASSPSGVSNQPQHF.

The V gene is TRBV29-1, the J gene TRBJ2-7; TRBD2 matches at 7 bases. The V gene end was trimmed by 2 bases and the J gene end by 6 bases; junction bases not matched to a gene: 7. Germline assignment: CDR1 SQVTM and CDR2 ANQGSEA. This CDR3 is built from 13 residues. CDR3: CSVERQGGVEQYF. The CDR3 DNA follows: TGCAGCGTTGAACGGCAGGGAGGGGTCGAGCAGTACTTC.

This clonotype has at least ten counts. This chain connects TRBV29-1 to TRBJ2-7; D gene unclear. Germline V gene lookup returns CDR1 SQVTM and CDR2 ANQGSEA. V lost 4 bases and J 0 bases, leaving 10 bases between the germline ends. This CDR3 spans 13 amino acids. The DNA of the CDR3 is TGCAGCGTTGTTATTCCCATCTCCTACGAGCAGTACTTC. Amino acids: CSVVIPISYEQYF.

This clonotype was found many times. J is TRBJ1-5 and V is TRBV15, with TRBD1 as a possible D gene (6 bases). In germline, CDR1 is LNHNV, CDR2 YYDKDF (reference sequence). The CDR3 sequence is 16 residues long. V was clipped by 1 base and J by 0 bases, with 10 bases between them. The CDR3 region has the DNA TGTGCCACCAGCAGAGGCAGGGGCTATAGCAATCAGCCCCAGCATTTT. Translation: CATSRGRGYSNQPQHF.

This clonotype was observed many times. This chain joins TRBV5-1 and TRBJ1-1, with a tentative D call TRBD1 (5 bases). The V end was cut by 4 bases, the J end by 3 bases, with 13 bases between. The CDR3 runs 14 residues. Per the germline V gene, CDR1 is SGHRS and CDR2 is YFSETQ. The CDR3 loop is CASSTTMGDTEAFF. DNA of the CDR3: TGCGCCAGCAGCACAACCATGGGGGACACTGAAGCTTTCTTT.

As to this clonotype: This sequence may be a read error, since a much larger clone differs from it by one base. In DNA, the CDR3 is TGTGCCAGCGGCTTAGGTTCAGGCGAATCGACCCAGTACTTC. Amino acids: CASGLGSGESTQYF. The chain links TRBV7-2 to TRBJ2-5; D not certain. The CDR3 sequence is 14 residues long. Germline V lookup: CDR1 SGHTA, CDR2 FQGNSA.

This clonotype was detected many times. This chain links TRBV30 with TRBJ1-5; D perhaps matches TRBD1 (5 bases). Trimming stripped 0 bases from V and 5 bases from J, with 14 bases between. The CDR3 length is 15 residues. CDR1 is GTSNPN, CDR2 SVGIG, per germline (reference sequence). Here the CDR3 DNA reads TGTGCCTGGAGTGTACTTTGGGGCGCGGATCAGCCCCAGCATTTT. Translated, it gives CAWSVLWGADQPQHF.

This CDR3 reads CSAPTGVYGYTF. In DNA, the CDR3 is TGCAGTGCTCCAACAGGGGTGTATGGCTACACCTTC. The gene calls are TRBV20-1 and TRBJ1-2, with 7 bases fitting TRBD1. The CDR3 spans 12 residues. V trimming: 5 bases; J trimming: 5 bases; junction bases outside the gene matches: 5. CDR1 and CDR2 from the germline V gene are DFQATT and SNEGSKA (reference sequence).

The chain couples TRBV19 to TRBJ1-1; D gene ambiguous. The CDR3 covers 15 residues. Germline CDR1 reads LNHDA; CDR2 reads SQIVND (reference sequence). V was pared by 6 bases and J by 4 bases, with 18 bases between. The CDR3 coding sequence is TGTGCCAGTAGCCACTCCGCGTGGACGGGCACTGAAGCTTTCTTT. It codes for CASSHSAWTGTEAFF.

This clonotype was picked up a small number of times. The chain joins TRBV10-3 to TRBJ1-5; 7 bases agree with TRBD1. The CDR3 covers 18 residues. Trimming at V came to 1 base and at J to 7 bases, leaving 16 bases not matched to a gene. The germline gives CDR1 ENHRY, CDR2 SYGVKD. The CDR3 protein is CAISEYLNTDRSNQPQHF. In nucleotides, the CDR3 is TGTGCCATCAGTGAGTACCTAAATACGGACAGGTCGAACCAGCCCCAGCATTTT.

This clonotype occurred many times. The rearrangement joins TRBV5-8 to TRBJ1-5; 10 nucleotides line up with TRBD1. The length of the CDR3 is 14 residues. Germline CDR1 and CDR2: SGHTS and YDEGEE. Trimming cost V 7 bases and J 7 bases; bases outside gene matches: 8. This CDR3 is CASGPTGGLQPQHF. CDR3 nucleotide sequence: TGTGCCAGCGGCCCGACAGGGGGCTTACAGCCCCAGCATTTT.

This clonotype has ten or more counts. The rearrangement links TRBV12-3 or TRBV12-4 to TRBJ2-5; TRBD2 matches 14 bases. This CDR3 is 14 amino acids long. Trimming removed 5 bases from V and 5 bases from J; junction bases left unmatched: 1. CDR3 sequence reads: CASSRTSGGETQYF. The CDR3 coding sequence is TGTGCCAGCAGTCGGACTAGCGGGGGGGAGACCCAGTACTTC.